One and the same sample provided the 22 T cell receptor beta chains below, sequenced in a study of blood T cell repertoires in COVID-19. Profiled with immunoSEQ multiplex PCR; TCRdb holds only in-frame clones, not every one. The sample consists of 220,000 or so clones, around 83% of them appearing once. What was sequenced was peripheral blood. All receptors derive from a woman at least 80 years old with COVID-19, enrolled during active disease.

J is TRBJ2-7 and V is TRBV6-1, with D hard to call. There are 13 residues in the CDR3. Germline V CDR1 and CDR2: MNHNS, SASEGT. The V gene lost 4 bases and the J gene lost 1 base, with 8 bases spanning the gap. CDR3 DNA: TGTGCCAGCAGTGCAGCCCCGTCCTACGAGCAGTACTTC. Its translation: CASSAAPSYEQYF.

The chain has TRBV7-8 and TRBJ2-1; a possible D gene is TRBD1 (5 bases). Germline-derived CDR1 and CDR2 are SGHVS and FQNEAQ. This CDR3 spans 13 amino acids. V was shortened by 3 bases and J by 4 bases, with 7 bases between the two germline ends. The CDR3 is CASSFQGYNEQFF. Here the CDR3 DNA reads TGTGCCAGCAGCTTCCAGGGTTACAATGAGCAGTTCTTC.

The chain recombines TRBV15 with TRBJ1-1; no firm D call. V lost 0 bases and J 3 bases, leaving 5 bases between the germline ends. This CDR3 region has 13 residues. Germline V gene lookup returns CDR1 LNHNV and CDR2 YYDKDF (reference sequence). The CDR3, as DNA: TGTGCCACCAGCAGAGATGAGTACACTGAAGCTTTCTTT. Translating gives CATSRDEYTEAFF.

The chain carries TRBV3-1 (or the pseudogene TRBV3-2) and TRBJ1-2; D gene ambiguous. V was shortened by 4 bases and J by 8 bases, with 11 bases between the two germline ends. This CDR3 is 12 amino acids long. Germline CDR1 LGHDT, CDR2 YNNKEL (reference sequence). CDR3 coding DNA: TGTGCCAGCAGCCCCAACTCCCGGGGCTACACCTTC. Protein product: CASSPNSRGYTF.

This clone appeared a few times. The chain has TRBV5-6 and TRBJ1-2; possible D gene TRBD1, 6 bases. Trimming left V 4 bases short and J 7 bases short, with 23 bases between. CDR3 length: 16 amino acids. CDR1 and CDR2 from the germline V gene are SGHDT and YYEEEE. CDR3: CASSTRPTGIWGGYTF. The CDR3 coding sequence is TGTGCCAGCAGCACCCGCCCTACAGGGATTTGGGGTGGCTACACCTTC.

The chain has TRBV9 and TRBJ1-6; weak D call: TRBD1 (6 bases). This CDR3 contains 16 residues. Germline lookup yields CDR1 SGDLS and CDR2 YYNGEE. V lost 4 bases to trimming and J lost 7 bases, with 18 bases between them. CDR3 sequence: CASSPHSLGANSPLHF. The CDR3 bases are TGTGCCAGCAGCCCACATTCTCTGGGGGCAAATTCACCCCTCCACTTT. The full variable domain, its missing parts supplied by reference TRBV9 and TRBJ1-6, is DSGVTQTPKHLITATGQRVTLRCSPRSGDLSVYWYQQSLDQGLQFLIQYYNGEERAKGNILERFSAQQFPDLHSELNLSSLELGDSALYFCASSPHSLGANSPLHFGNGTRLTVT.

The chain links TRBV7-2 to TRBJ1-2; no definite D call. V was shortened by 2 bases and J by 8 bases, with 21 bases between the two germline ends. Germline lookup yields CDR1 SGHTA and CDR2 FQGNSA. This CDR3 has 16 amino acids. The CDR3 DNA is TGTGCCAGCAGCTTAAGGAACCCGGGATTAGGAATCGGCTACACCTTC. This translates into CASSLRNPGLGIGYTF.

The chain carries TRBV7-9 and TRBJ1-6; TRBD1 matches at 7 bases. The V gene's germline CDR1 is SEHNR and CDR2 FQNEAQ (reference sequence). Trimming cost V 9 bases and J 3 bases; bases outside gene matches: 5. This CDR3 is built from 14 residues. The DNA for the CDR3 is TGTGCCAGTAACCGGGACAGCTATAATTCACCCCTCCACTTT. Its protein product is CASNRDSYNSPLHF. Based on the CDR3 plus reference TRBV7-9 and TRBJ1-6, the full variable domain is DTGVSQNPRHKITKRGQNVTFRCDPISEHNRLYWYRQTLGQGPEFLTYFQNEAQLEKSRLLSDRFSAERPKGSFSTLEIQRTEQGDSAMYLCASNRDSYNSPLHFGNGTRLTVT.

The chain uses TRBV6-5 and TRBJ1-4, with D unclear. V lost 6 bases to trimming and J lost 6 bases, with 8 bases between them. Germline CDR1 and CDR2: MNHEY and SVGAGI. There are 12 residues in the CDR3. The CDR3 sequence is CASSRGDEKLFF. The CDR3 bases are TGTGCCAGCAGCCGCGGGGATGAAAAACTGTTTTTT.

The chain employs TRBV5-6 and TRBJ1-2; TRBD1 matches 9 bases. V lost 0 bases and J lost 4; bases outside the gene matches: 4. The CDR3 has 15 residues. Germline-derived CDR1 and CDR2 are SGHDT and YYEEEE. CDR3 loop: CASSLVQGAIYGYTF. CDR3 bases: TGTGCCAGCAGCTTGGTACAGGGGGCGATCTATGGCTACACCTTC. Complete variable domain (other parts from reference TRBV5-6 and TRBJ1-2): DAGVTQSPTHLIKTRGQQVTLRCSPKSGHDTVSWYQQALGQGPQFIFQYYEEEERQRGNFPDRFSGHQFPNYSSELNVNALLLGDSALYLCASSLVQGAIYGYTFGSGTRLTVV.

V is TRBV6-5 and J is TRBJ1-5; 7 bases match TRBD1. This CDR3 contains 15 residues. Losses at the gene ends were 7 bases for V and 7 bases for J; bases not matched to a gene: 13. Looked up from germline, CDR1 is MNHEY and CDR2 is SVGAGI. The CDR3 region is CASNRVGGGEQPQHF. CDR3 in DNA: TGTGCCAGCAACCGGGTAGGAGGGGGCGAACAGCCCCAGCATTTT.

The rearrangement joins TRBV9 to TRBJ1-1; the match to TRBD1 covers 10 bases. Unmatched junction bases numbered 3, after V lost 3 bases and J lost 4 bases. The CDR3 consists of 14 residues. From germline, CDR1 is SGDLS and CDR2 YYNGEE. The CDR3 reads CASSAGTGATEAFF. The CDR3 DNA reads as TGTGCCAGCAGCGCCGGGACAGGGGCCACTGAAGCTTTCTTT.

In this sample, this clone turned up a few times. The V call is TRBV5-1, the J call TRBJ1-3, with TRBD1 as a possible D gene (5 bases). Germline V gene sequence: CDR1 SGHRS, CDR2 YFSETQ. V was clipped by 6 bases and J by 3 bases, with 13 bases between them. The CDR3 length is 14 residues. CDR3 sequence (DNA): TGCGCCAGCACAGAGGACACAAGTGGAAACACCATATATTTT. It specifies CASTEDTSGNTIYF. The variable domain in full, completed from reference TRBV5-1 and TRBJ1-3, reads KAGVTQTPRYLIKTRGQQVTLSCSPISGHRSVSWYQQTPGQGLQFLFEYFSETQRNKGNFPGRFSGRQFSNSRSEMNVSTLELGDSALYLCASTEDTSGNTIYFGEGSWLTVV.

The J gene is TRBJ2-2, the V gene TRBV2, with a possible D match to TRBD1 (7 bases). V lost 10 bases and J 5 bases, leaving 20 bases between the germline ends. Germline V CDR1 and CDR2: SNHLY, FYNNEI. The length of the CDR3 is 15 residues. The CDR3 here is CAIQGGTYITGELFF. The CDR3 DNA is TGTGCCATCCAGGGGGGAACATACATTACCGGGGAGCTGTTTTTT.

The DNA of the CDR3 is TGTGCCAGTTCCTCACAGGGGAATCAGCCCCAGCATTTT. Its protein is CASSSQGNQPQHF. V usage is TRBV19 and J usage is TRBJ1-5; TRBD1 matches 7 bases. The length of the CDR3 is 13 residues. The V gene end was trimmed by 8 bases and the J gene end by 4 bases; junction bases not matched to a gene: 5. The germline V gene has CDR1 LNHDA and CDR2 SQIVND (reference sequence).

This clone appeared a single time. This chain links TRBV7-2 with TRBJ2-7; D possibly corresponds to TRBD2 (6 bases). V was clipped by 5 bases and J by 0 bases, with 14 bases between them. The germline V gene has CDR1 SGHTA and CDR2 FQGNSA. The CDR3 has 15 amino acids. CDR3 in DNA: TGTGCCAGCAGCCCCCGGGGCGGGGCCTCCTACGAGCAGTACTTC. Encoded protein: CASSPRGGASYEQYF.

This clone appeared a single time. The CDR3 DNA sequence: TGTGCCAGCAGCCAGGGCGCGGACAGGGATGGCTACACCTTC. Translated, it gives CASSQGADRDGYTF. The gene calls are TRBV25-1 and TRBJ1-2; 8 positions match TRBD1. V shed 6 bases, J shed 6 bases, and the junction held 9 bases outside the gene matches. Per the germline V gene, CDR1 is MGHDK and CDR2 is SYGVNS. CDR3 length: 14 residues.

This rearrangement joins TRBV11-3 to TRBJ2-1; the D is unclear. The CDR3 contains 15 residues. Per the germline V gene, CDR1 is SGHNT and CDR2 is YENEEA. The V end was cut by 1 base, the J end by 1 base, with 8 bases between. The CDR3 DNA sequence: TGTGCCAGCAGCTTAGGCCGAACTTCCTACAATGAGCAGTTCTTC. Residues: CASSLGRTSYNEQFF.

The chain joins TRBV7-9 to TRBJ2-7; D is possibly TRBD2 (5 bases). The CDR3 is 12 residues long. V lost 1 base, J lost 7 bases, and 8 bases lay in between. Looked up from germline, CDR1 is SEHNR and CDR2 is FQNEAQ (reference sequence). For the CDR3, the DNA is TGTGCCAGCAGCTTAGGTGGAGGAGAGCAGTACTTC. Encoded protein: CASSLGGGEQYF.

The CDR3: CASSEAASSPANNEQFF. Here the CDR3 DNA reads TGTGCCAGCAGTGAAGCCGCCTCCTCTCCTGCGAACAATGAGCAGTTCTTC. The chain is built from TRBV2 and TRBJ2-1; D is unclear. Germline CDR1 reads SNHLY; CDR2 reads FYNNEI. This CDR3 has 17 amino acids. Trimming cost V 0 bases and J 5 bases, with 17 bases left between them.

This clone was seen just once. The chain has TRBV27 and TRBJ1-2; 7 bases line up with TRBD1. Germline V gene lookup returns CDR1 MNHEY and CDR2 SMNVEV (reference sequence). V lost 5 bases, J lost 2 bases, and 8 bases stayed unmatched. The CDR3 totals 15 residues. The CDR3 here is CASSRDRYANYGYTF. Here the CDR3 DNA reads TGTGCCAGCAGTAGGGACAGATACGCGAACTATGGCTACACCTTC.

The chain employs TRBV28 and TRBJ1-1, with D perhaps TRBD1 (6 bases). Per germline, CDR1 MDHEN and CDR2 SYDVKM. V dropped 6 bases and J dropped 7 bases, with 12 bases sitting between them. The CDR3 has 12 residues. CDR3 region: CASRTGQLEAFF. The DNA for the CDR3 is TGTGCCAGCAGAACTGGACAGCTTGAAGCTTTCTTT.